These 22 T cell receptor beta chains were sequenced from one sample in a study of blood T cell repertoires in COVID-19. The repertoire was sequenced with immunoSEQ multiplex PCR; TCRdb's copy has only in-frame clones and lacks some. The table shows 120,000 to 150,000 clones, with approximately 84% occurring only once. Sequenced sample: PBMCs or T cells enriched from blood (not recorded which). The receptors stem from a man aged 50-59 years in a cohort exposed to, infected with or recovered from COVID-19 (not recorded which).

V and J are TRBV7-9 and TRBJ2-3, with a tentative D call TRBD2 (5 bases). The CDR3 is 13 residues long. CDR1 SEHNR and CDR2 FQNEAQ come from the germline V gene (reference sequence). V lost 5 bases and J 1 base, leaving 7 bases between the germline ends. As DNA, the CDR3 is TGTGCCAGCAGCGCTAGCCGCACAGATACGCAGTATTTT. Amino acids: CASSASRTDTQYF. The whole variable domain, remainder taken from reference TRBV7-9 and TRBJ2-3, is DTGVSQNPRHKITKRGQNVTFRCDPISEHNRLYWYRQTLGQGPEFLTYFQNEAQLEKSRLLSDRFSAERPKGSFSTLEIQRTEQGDSAMYLCASSASRTDTQYFGPGTRLTVL.

V and J are TRBV19 and TRBJ1-2; no clear D. The CDR3 extends over 13 amino acids. The germline CDR1 and CDR2 sequences are LNHDA and SQIVND (reference sequence). Trimming cost V 8 bases and J 2 bases, with 12 bases left between them. The CDR3 sequence is CASQGGENYGYTF. The CDR3 region has the DNA TGTGCCAGTCAAGGAGGAGAGAACTATGGCTACACCTTC.

As DNA, the CDR3 is TGTGCCTCTGGACAGGGGAATCAGCCCCAGCATTTT. Protein product: CASGQGNQPQHF. The chain joins TRBV30 to TRBJ1-5; TRBD1 agrees at 9 bases. The length of the CDR3 is 12 residues. Trimming at V came to 7 bases and at J to 4 bases, leaving 2 bases not matched to a gene. Germline CDR1 GTSNPN, CDR2 SVGIG (reference sequence).

The CDR3 is CASSVGGGGAGLSTDTQYF. The CDR3 DNA is TGTGCCAGCAGCGTAGGAGGCGGGGGGGCCGGGCTGAGCACAGATACGCAGTATTTT. This chain connects TRBV9 to TRBJ2-3; 9 nucleotides line up with TRBD2. From germline, CDR1 is SGDLS and CDR2 YYNGEE. The junction had 11 bases not matched to a gene; V was cut back by 0 bases and J by 0 bases. This CDR3 contains 19 residues.

On this clone itself: The same CDR3 also results from other DNA sequences found in this sample. This sequence joins TRBV4-3 and TRBJ2-7, with TRBD1 matching over 7 bases. Per germline, CDR1 LGHNA and CDR2 YSLEER. The CDR3 length is 14 residues. V was clipped by 0 bases and J by 3 bases; unmatched bases: 2. The CDR3: CASSQDRGSYEQYF. The CDR3 DNA sequence: TGCGCCAGCAGCCAAGACAGGGGGAGCTACGAGCAGTACTTC.

The J gene is TRBJ2-1, the V gene TRBV27, with TRBD2 as a possible D gene (6 bases). The CDR3 is 11 amino acids. Trimming removed 6 bases from V and 6 bases from J, with 6 bases in between. CDR1 is MNHEY, CDR2 SMNVEV, per germline (reference sequence). The CDR3: CASRGGNEQFF. The CDR3 DNA reads TGTGCCAGCAGGGGGGGCAATGAGCAGTTCTTC.

This sequence joins TRBV4-3 and TRBJ1-5; no clear D gene. V was cut by 0 bases and J by 4 bases, with 4 bases left in between. The CDR3 has 13 residues. CDR1 is LGHNA and CDR2 is YSLEER in the germline V gene. The CDR3 sequence: CASSQDMNQPQHF. The CDR3 DNA follows: TGCGCCAGCAGCCAAGATATGAATCAGCCCCAGCATTTT.

This clone was recorded at least ten times. The genes are TRBV4-2 and TRBJ2-7; tentative D call: TRBD2 (5 bases). With 0 bases removed from V and 4 bases from J, the gap between germline ends came to 13 bases. The CDR3 is 15 amino acids. CDR1 LGHNA and CDR2 YNFKEQ come from the germline V gene. Here the CDR3 reads CASSQDWRSGYEQYF. CDR3 DNA sequence: TGTGCCAGCAGCCAAGATTGGAGGTCGGGTTACGAGCAGTACTTC.

The CDR3, as DNA: TGTGCCAGCAGCTTAGGAGGGCTCCCCACGGAAAAACTGTTTTTT. This sequence encodes CASSLGGLPTEKLFF. The chain joins TRBV11-2 to TRBJ1-4; D is ambiguous. Trimming pared 1 base from V and 8 bases from J, leaving 14 bases between. Germline V CDR1 and CDR2: SGHAT, FQNNGV. The CDR3 has 15 amino acids.

The V call is TRBV10-3, the J call TRBJ2-3; no reliable D call. Germline V gene data show CDR1 as ENHRY and CDR2 as SYGVKD. CDR3 length equals 12 residues. The V and J ends lost 4 bases and 6 bases respectively, with 8 bases between them. This CDR3 is CAISAGADTQYF. The CDR3 DNA follows: TGTGCCATCAGTGCCGGAGCGGATACGCAGTATTTT.

This clone was counted a few times. This rearrangement joins TRBV19 to TRBJ1-1; D not certain. The CDR3 extends over 15 amino acids. V lost 3 bases and J lost 0, with 11 bases in between. Germline CDR1 LNHDA, CDR2 SQIVND (reference sequence). The CDR3 DNA is TGTGCCAGTAGTATCCCTCGGAGAATGAACACTGAAGCTTTCTTT. Its translation is CASSIPRRMNTEAFF.

V usage is TRBV4-1 and J usage is TRBJ2-7; the match to TRBD2 covers 8 bases. Trimming removed 0 bases from V and 5 bases from J; junction bases left unmatched: 6. The CDR3 loop spans 15 amino acids. The germline V gene has CDR1 MGHRA and CDR2 YSYEKL. DNA for the CDR3: TGCGCCAGCAGCCAAGAGGAGCTAGCGGGCGACGAGCAGTACTTC. Its protein product is CASSQEELAGDEQYF.

V gene TRBV29-1 combines with J gene TRBJ1-3; D unresolved. The CDR3 runs to 11 residues. Germline CDR1 SQVTM, CDR2 ANQGSEA. Trimming stripped 7 bases from V and 4 bases from J, with 8 bases between. CDR3 sequence: CSGKRGNTIYF. Here the CDR3 DNA reads TGCAGCGGAAAACGGGGAAACACCATATATTTT.

The chain combines TRBV7-8 with TRBJ2-1, with D possibly TRBD2 on 6 matching bases. Germline V lookup: CDR1 SGHVS, CDR2 FQNEAQ. V was pared by 1 base and J by 7 bases, with 14 bases between. CDR3 length: 15 amino acids. This chain's CDR3 is CASSLVGSGLNEQFF. DNA of the CDR3: TGTGCCAGCAGCTTAGTGGGCAGCGGGCTAAATGAGCAGTTCTTC.

The gene calls are TRBV14 and TRBJ1-1; D uncertain. With 2 bases removed from V and 4 bases from J, the gap between germline ends came to 8 bases. Germline CDR1 is SGHDN and CDR2 is FVKESK. The CDR3 has 13 amino acids. CDR3: CASSQQVVTEAFF. The CDR3 DNA sequence: TGTGCCAGCAGCCAACAGGTGGTCACTGAAGCTTTCTTT.

The chain is built from TRBV7-2 and TRBJ2-3; tentatively, D is TRBD1 (6 bases). The CDR3 length is 16 residues. CDR1 is SGHTA and CDR2 is FQGNSA in the germline V gene. Trimming pared 1 base from V and 6 bases from J, leaving 17 bases between. The CDR3: CASSLGWGQGADTQYF. In nucleotides, the CDR3 is TGTGCCAGCAGCTTAGGGTGGGGGCAAGGGGCGGATACGCAGTATTTT. The full variable domain, with the rest looked up from reference TRBV7-2 and TRBJ2-3, is GAGVSQSPSNKVTEKGKDVELRCDPISGHTALYWYRQSLGQGLEFLIYFQGNSAPDKSGLPSDRFSAERTGGSVSTLTIQRTQQEDSAVYLCASSLGWGQGADTQYFGPGTRLTVL.

The chain uses TRBV27 and TRBJ1-2, with a tentative D call TRBD1 (6 bases). CDR3 size: 12 residues. V was cut by 5 bases and J by 4 bases, with 8 bases left in between. Germline lookup yields CDR1 MNHEY and CDR2 SMNVEV (reference sequence). The CDR3 bases are TGTGCCAGCAGTCCAGGGGCCTATGGCTACACCTTC. It encodes CASSPGAYGYTF.

This clone was seen once. The rearrangement uses TRBV3-1 (or the pseudogene TRBV3-2) and TRBJ1-2; 8 positions agree with TRBD1. This CDR3 is built from 19 residues. Germline V CDR1 and CDR2: LGHDT, YNNKEL (reference sequence). The ends lost 0 bases at V and 1 base at J; junction bases unmatched: 13. The CDR3 sequence is CASSQDGGLTGEDNYGYTF. CDR3 nucleotide sequence: TGTGCCAGCAGCCAAGATGGGGGCCTGACAGGGGAGGATAACTATGGCTACACCTTC.

The gene calls are TRBV30 and TRBJ1-3; TRBD1 aligns across 7 bases. This CDR3 spans 15 amino acids. The germline V gene encodes CDR1 GTSNPN and CDR2 SVGIG (reference sequence). The trim removed 5 bases at V and 0 bases at J, leaving 7 bases unmatched. CDR3 nucleotide sequence: TGTGCCTGGGCCGTAGGACAGGTCTCTGGAAACACCATATATTTT. This translates into CAWAVGQVSGNTIYF.

The chain recombines TRBV18 with TRBJ1-2, with TRBD1 identical over 7 bases. This CDR3 contains 15 residues. The germline V gene has CDR1 KGHSH and CDR2 LQKENI. The ends lost 5 bases at V and 6 bases at J; junction bases unmatched: 12. For the CDR3, the DNA is TGTGCCAGCTCAGCCCAGGGCAGGGGGTCGGATGGCTACACCTTC. The encoded protein is CASSAQGRGSDGYTF.

The genes are TRBV15 and TRBJ2-7; 9 positions match TRBD1. Trimming took 4 bases from V and 2 from J; bases not matched to a gene: 6. The V gene's germline CDR1 is LNHNV and CDR2 YYDKDF (reference sequence). CDR3 length: 15 amino acids. The CDR3 nucleotides read TGTGCCACCAGCACCCGGACAGGGGCCCCCTACGAGCAGTACTTC. It yields the protein CATSTRTGAPYEQYF.

Here the CDR3 DNA reads TGTGCCAGCTCACCAGAGTGGGCTTTCCAGCCTGGGGCCAACGTCCTGACTTTC. Its protein product is CASSPEWAFQPGANVLTF. V usage is TRBV18 and J usage is TRBJ2-6; no firm D call. The V end was cut by 2 bases, the J end by 2 bases, with 16 bases between. The CDR3 covers 18 residues. Germline V gene lookup returns CDR1 KGHSH and CDR2 LQKENI.